This T cell receptor beta chain emerged from a study of monozygotic twins with inflammatory bowel disease. UMIs with a 6-nucleotide sample barcode were added by template switching. For each CDR3 protein, TCRdb gives one entry from its re-call of the 5' RACE reads, without DNA. The table gives hundreds of thousands of distinct CDR3 sequences; the top ten clones make up about 2.4% of it. This CDR3 contains 12 residues. Germline values: CDR1 MNHEY, CDR2 SVGAGI. Worth noting for this clonotype: No antigen is known for it.

Study-wide results and limits: Among IBD patients, fewer clonotypes were shared with others than among healthy twins, especially with disease activity. The analysis failed to separate different T cell subtypes.

The rearrangement uses TRBV6-5 and TRBJ2-5. The clonotype was recovered from a human donor with ulcerative colitis or Crohn's disease, or a healthy co-twin of an affected twin (not recorded which). Material: blood. This CDR3 reads CASSPTPETQYF.